This passage covers 6 T cell receptor beta chains from one sample sequenced in a study of cytomegalovirus exposure and HLA in healthy donors (TCRdb year 2017). Preparation of the library involved the immunoSEQ multiplex PCR assay. For the multiplex PCR, a mixture combining 60 forward primers for TCR Vbeta segments and 13 reverse primers for TCR Jbeta segments was used. TCRdb retrieved this table from immuneACCESS and kept in-frame rearrangements only. Not all clones are present; in checked studies, unresolved V genes account for under half, and no reason is known for the remainder. For this sample the table gives 85,000 to 100,000 clones, of which about 83% were detected only once. 3.7% of the sample goes to the ten largest clones. Sequenced sample: PBMCs. The receptors here all came from a female donor in good health and CMV-seropositive.

J is TRBJ1-3 and V is TRBV9; no definite D call. Germline V gene data show CDR1 as SGDLS and CDR2 as YYNGEE. Trimming stripped 2 bases from V and 4 bases from J, with 4 bases between. The CDR3 is 12 amino acids. CDR3 bases: TGTGCCAGCAGCGTCTACGGAAACACCATATATTTT. Encoded protein: CASSVYGNTIYF.

J is TRBJ2-3 and V is TRBV7-6; 8 bases line up with TRBD2. This CDR3 has 16 amino acids. Germline V gene sequence: CDR1 SGHVS, CDR2 FNYEAQ. Germline trimming cut 6 bases from V and 2 bases from J; bases unmatched to any gene: 10. In DNA form, the CDR3 reads TGTGCCAGCAGTCTTACTAGCGGAAGACCCACAGATACGCAGTATTTT. Its protein product is CASSLTSGRPTDTQYF.

This clone was detected once. V usage is TRBV5-1 and J usage is TRBJ1-1; possible D gene TRBD1, 6 bases. V lost 0 bases to trimming and J lost 6 bases, with 15 bases between them. The CDR3 sequence is 15 residues long. CDR1 SGHRS and CDR2 YFSETQ come from the germline V gene. Written as DNA, the CDR3 is TGCGCCAGCAGCTTGGTCGGGACACAGGTCCCTGAAGCTTTCTTT. As protein: CASSLVGTQVPEAFF.

The chain combines TRBV2 with TRBJ2-1; D perhaps matches TRBD1 (5 bases). The CDR3 spans 13 residues. Trimming left V 8 bases short and J 7 bases short, with 15 bases between. Per germline, CDR1 SNHLY and CDR2 FYNNEI. The CDR3 loop is CASSSGIWNEQFF. Written as DNA, the CDR3 is TGTGCCAGCTCTTCAGGGATCTGGAATGAGCAGTTCTTC.

This clone was seen just once. The chain couples TRBV19 to TRBJ1-5; D is undetermined. The CDR3 runs to 16 residues. Germline CDR1 and CDR2: LNHDA and SQIVND (reference sequence). The V and J ends lost 7 bases and 0 bases respectively, with 16 bases between them. DNA of the CDR3: TGTGCCAGTACCCCCGCCCCAGTTGCTAGCAATCAGCCCCAGCATTTT. This codes for CASTPAPVASNQPQHF. Complete variable domain (other parts from reference TRBV19 and TRBJ1-5): DGGITQSPKYLFRKEGQNVTLSCEQNLNHDAMYWYRQDPGQGLRLIYYSQIVNDFQKGDIAEGYSVSREKKESFPLTVTSAQKNPTAFYLCASTPAPVASNQPQHFGDGTRLSIL.

The chain couples TRBV19 to TRBJ1-5; perhaps TRBD1 as D (6 bases). The CDR3 runs to 17 residues. Germline V gene data show CDR1 as LNHDA and CDR2 as SQIVND (reference sequence). V lost 3 bases to trimming and J lost 9 bases, with 24 bases between them. CDR3 in DNA: TGTGCCAGTAGTATCCGAATTAACAGGGATCTGACGCGGCCCCAGCATTTT. Amino acid sequence: CASSIRINRDLTRPQHF. Combining the CDR3 with reference TRBV19 and TRBJ1-5 gives the whole variable domain DGGITQSPKYLFRKEGQNVTLSCEQNLNHDAMYWYRQDPGQGLRLIYYSQIVNDFQKGDIAEGYSVSREKKESFPLTVTSAQKNPTAFYLCASSIRINRDLTRPQHFGDGTRLSIL.